The 6 T cell receptor beta chains below were found in one sample sequenced in a study of low-dose radiotherapy and immunotherapy resistance in tumors. Regarding time point: after trial treatment. Treatment defined: LDRT plus nivolumab, ipilimumab, low-dose cyclophosphamide and aspirin (RACIN trial). With TRAV- and TRBV-specific primers, first-strand cDNA was made, covering the alpha and beta chains. The PCR that amplified TCRs ran for 15 to 25 cycles, relying on a constant-region primer and a V-primer adapter. Each CDR3 protein gets one entry after TCRdb re-called the reads with MiXCR. The data hold tens of thousands of distinct CDR3 sequences, with roughly 20% observed a single time. Specimen: PBMCs, collected after low-dose radiotherapy plus immunotherapy. All receptors derive from a female donor with ovarian cancer.

In its sample, this clonotype was seen many times. The V gene is TRBV2, the J gene TRBJ2-7; 9 bases are shared with TRBD2. Trimming at V came to 10 bases and at J to 3 bases, leaving 10 bases not matched to a gene. The CDR3 covers 14 residues. Germline V CDR1 and CDR2: SNHLY, FYNNEI. CDR3 sequence: CATHAGGSRYEQYF. Written as DNA, the CDR3 is TGTGCCACTCACGCGGGGGGGAGTCGCTACGAGCAGTACTTC.

The sample holds many counts of this clonotype. V and J are TRBV6-2 or TRBV6-3 and TRBJ1-2, with 12 positions matching TRBD1. Germline CDR1 reads MNHEY; CDR2 reads SVGEGT. CDR3 size: 19 residues. Unmatched junction bases numbered 13, after V lost 5 bases and J lost 0 bases. The CDR3 sequence is CASSGGTGGLRGPNYGYTF. The CDR3 DNA is TGTGCCAGCAGTGGCGGGACAGGGGGCCTCCGCGGGCCTAACTATGGCTACACCTTC.

V is TRBV9 and J is TRBJ2-1; D is possibly TRBD2 (6 bases). This CDR3 has 16 residues. Trimming took off 4 bases at V and 0 bases at J, with 14 bases between the two ends. CDR1 and CDR2 (germline): SGDLS, YYNGEE. DNA for the CDR3: TGTGCCAGCAGCTCACGACTAGGAAGCTCCTACAATGAGCAGTTCTTC. Translated, it gives CASSSRLGSSYNEQFF.

This clonotype was observed many times. The chain recombines TRBV20-1 with TRBJ2-5; D not certain. Trimming removed 0 bases from V and 5 bases from J, with 4 bases in between. Germline V gene sequence: CDR1 DFQATT, CDR2 SNEGSKA (reference sequence). The CDR3 consists of 11 residues. The chain's CDR3 is CSARDRETQYF. CDR3 bases: TGCAGTGCTAGAGATAGGGAGACCCAGTACTTC.

This clonotype was detected many times. This chain joins TRBV28 and TRBJ1-5; 9 bases match TRBD1. The CDR3 spans 15 residues. Germline loops: CDR1 MDHEN, CDR2 SYDVKM. Trimming cost V 6 bases and J 6 bases; bases outside gene matches: 9. The CDR3 region is CASRPGQGESQPQHF. Here the CDR3 DNA reads TGTGCCAGCAGGCCGGGACAGGGCGAAAGTCAGCCCCAGCATTTT.

In its sample, this clonotype was seen many times. The V and J genes are TRBV28 and TRBJ1-2; TRBD1 might be the D (5 bases). V lost 1 base and J lost 7, with 10 bases in between. The germline gives CDR1 MDHEN, CDR2 SYDVKM. CDR3 length equals 13 residues. The CDR3 sequence is CASSLSVGGGYTF. The CDR3 bases are TGTGCCAGCAGTTTATCGGTCGGGGGTGGCTACACCTTC.